This entry is about one TCR beta chain. Its antigen is not yet known. Per-base qualities were not stored, and no clone one base away is much larger. These data come from a study of blood T cell repertoires in COVID-19 (dated by TCRdb to about 2020). Context from the whole study: Samples covering the acute and convalescent phases of COVID-19 were provided by collaborators in the United States, Italy and Spain. Where HLA class I and class II types were available, the types were taken from metadata supplied by the sample provider, not from assay-based typing. Sample metadata almost always included a de-identified subject ID, COVID-19 status, age in years and sex. The repertoires were released in a freely available public database meant as a resource for research on the immune response to SARS-CoV-2. Deeply sampled blood TCRbeta repertoires from subjects exposed to, actively infected with, or recovered from COVID-19 were included in the dataset. The material from the prospective study consisted of cDNA or gDNA derived from T cells, B-cell-depleted T cells, or PBMCs. Samples came from the ongoing ImmuneRACE study (first 160 participants) plus 1,254 subjects from 6 global collaborators.

TCRbeta CDR3 regions were amplified from genomic DNA by means of the immunoSEQ Assay, a bias-controlled multiplex PCR. On the study's bioinformatics: The number of nucleated cells in each sample was estimated from the amplification of reference gene primers within the assay. Sequence reads were collapsed and filtered to measure the absolute abundance of every unique TCRbeta CDR3 rearrangement. For each sample, productive Simpson clonality was calculated as the square root of Simpson's diversity index over productive rearrangements. The table comes from immuneACCESS by way of TCRdb, which keeps in-frame sequences with V and J called. Part of the clones is missing from these tables; in studies checked, under half for an unresolved V gene and the rest for unknown reasons. The DNA was the basis for D and trimming; V, J and clone size are from that table. This sample gives approximately 280,000 clones in total; almost 90% of them show up just once. The ten largest make up 1.7% of the sample.

The study at large found these results: How much clinical and demographic metadata was included differed by source and by participant, and the metadata was provided uncurated.

The germline V gene gives CDR1 as SGHNT and CDR2 as YENEEA. The CDR3 starts with the cysteine, ends with the phenylalanine, and has 19 residues. Only CDR3 DNA remains: 57 bases, in frame from the first base. V is pared back by 0 bases and J by 4 bases, with 22 bases lying between the germline termini. In the prospective study, participants were about 18 to 95 years old, resided in about two dozen geographic areas of the United States, and were enrolled through a virtual design. In the prospective study, cohorts were assigned on the basis of participant-reported clinical history obtained from a screening survey and a study questionnaire. Each participant in the prospective study had whole blood, serum and a nasopharyngeal or oropharyngeal swab collected by mobile phlebotomists. Participants in the prospective study had the option to provide additional blood draws and questionnaires over a roughly two-month period. Before DNA extraction, prospective study blood samples were shipped either frozen or at room temperature.

The TCR sequence derives from a woman younger than 35 with acute COVID-19. The sample was PBMCs or T cells enriched from blood (not recorded which). This chain is built from TRBV11-3 and TRBJ1-5; D gene: possibly TRBD1, on 6 matching bases. The CDR3 region: CASSLDRPPWTVPNQPQHF. The DNA sequence is given as TGTGCCAGCAGCTTAGATAGACCCCCCTGGACAGTCCCGAATCAGCCCCAGCATTTT.